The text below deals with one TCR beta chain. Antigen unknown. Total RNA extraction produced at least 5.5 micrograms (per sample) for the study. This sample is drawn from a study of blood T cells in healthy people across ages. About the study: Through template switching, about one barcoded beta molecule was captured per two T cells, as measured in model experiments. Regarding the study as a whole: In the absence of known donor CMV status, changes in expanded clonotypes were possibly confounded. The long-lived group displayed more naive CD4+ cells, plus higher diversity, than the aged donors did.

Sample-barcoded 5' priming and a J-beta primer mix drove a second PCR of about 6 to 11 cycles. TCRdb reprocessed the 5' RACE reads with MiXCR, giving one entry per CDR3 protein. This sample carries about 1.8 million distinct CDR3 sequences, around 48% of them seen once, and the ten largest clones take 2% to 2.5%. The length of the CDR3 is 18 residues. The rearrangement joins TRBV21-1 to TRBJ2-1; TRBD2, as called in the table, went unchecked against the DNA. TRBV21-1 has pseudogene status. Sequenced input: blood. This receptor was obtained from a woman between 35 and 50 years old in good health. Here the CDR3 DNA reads TGTGCCAGCAGCTCCTCCTCCCTTAGGTGTTGGTTTTCCCATGAGCAGTTCTTC. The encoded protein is CASSSSSLRCWFSHEQFF.